Listed here are 13 T cell receptor beta chains from one sample, sequenced in a study of cytomegalovirus exposure and HLA in healthy donors. PCR employed 60 Vbeta and 13 Jbeta primers. Generated by immunoSEQ multiplex PCR, the TCRdb table keeps only in-frame clones and is missing some. The repertoire includes some 100,000 clones, around 80% of them detected once, and 2% to 3% sits in the top ten. The sequenced material came from PBMCs. These receptors all stem from a female donor in good health and CMV-seronegative.

The V gene is TRBV10-3, the J gene TRBJ1-6; D might be TRBD1 (6 bases). The CDR3 sequence is 17 residues long. Per the germline V gene, CDR1 is ENHRY and CDR2 is SYGVKD. V dropped 0 bases and J dropped 8 bases, with 17 bases sitting between them. The CDR3 region has the DNA TGTGCCATCAGTGAGTCGGGGGGGCTTTTTACCGATTCACCCCTCCACTTT. This encodes CAISESGGLFTDSPLHF.

The chain is built from TRBV7-2 and TRBJ2-1, with 11 bases fitting TRBD2. This CDR3 is 16 amino acids long. The J segment lost 4 bases and the V segment lost 4 bases, leaving 6 bases of the junction unmatched. Germline-derived CDR1 and CDR2 are SGHTA and FQGNSA. The CDR3 nucleotides are TGTGCCAGCAGCTCCGATAGCGGGGGGGTTTACAATGAGCAGTTCTTC. Protein: CASSSDSGGVYNEQFF. Supplemented by reference TRBV7-2 and TRBJ2-1, the full variable domain reads GAGVSQSPSNKVTEKGKDVELRCDPISGHTALYWYRQSLGQGLEFLIYFQGNSAPDKSGLPSDRFSAERTGGSVSTLTIQRTQQEDSAVYLCASSSDSGGVYNEQFFGPGTRLTVL.

The chain carries TRBV10-3 and TRBJ1-2; unclear D gene. The V end lost 7 bases, the J end lost 2 bases, and 11 bases lay between the germline ends. Germline V gene lookup returns CDR1 ENHRY and CDR2 SYGVKD. The CDR3 is 13 residues long. CDR3: CAINRGKNYGYTF. The DNA of the CDR3 is TGTGCCATCAACCGAGGGAAGAACTATGGCTACACCTTC.

This clone was observed a few times. The chain has TRBV12-5 and TRBJ2-1, with 11 bases identical to TRBD2. There are 17 residues in the CDR3. Germline V CDR1 and CDR2: LGHNT, FRNRAP. The V and J ends lost 2 bases and 10 bases, in that order; junction bases with no gene match: 13. CDR3 in DNA: TGTGCTAGTGGTTTGCCCCCCGGTAGCGGGGGGGCTTGGGAGCAGTTCTTC. Its protein is CASGLPPGSGGAWEQFF.

The CDR3 protein is CAWKRTDGGTGELFF. CDR3 coding DNA: TGTGCCTGGAAGCGCACGGATGGTGGCACCGGGGAGCTGTTTTTT. The chain recombines TRBV7-2 with TRBJ2-2; D gene ambiguous. The CDR3 contains 15 residues. Per the germline V gene, CDR1 is SGHTA and CDR2 is FQGNSA. V lost 11 bases and J 4 bases, leaving 20 bases between the germline ends.

The rearrangement links TRBV5-6 to TRBJ2-7; TRBD2 agrees at 8 bases. This CDR3 comprises 17 residues. J was trimmed by 5 bases and V by 4 bases; bases with no gene match: 17. CDR1 and CDR2 (germline): SGHDT, YYEEEE. This CDR3 reads CASSEDPTSGYPHEQYF. CDR3 in DNA: TGTGCCAGCAGCGAGGACCCTACTAGCGGTTACCCCCACGAGCAGTACTTC.

This chain connects TRBV7-9 to TRBJ2-1; 8 bases agree with TRBD1. V was pared by 5 bases and J by 8 bases, with 14 bases of the junction left unmatched. The CDR3 covers 16 residues. CDR1 SEHNR and CDR2 FQNEAQ come from the germline V gene (reference sequence). CDR3 sequence reads: CASSHLLGQGGHEQFF. In DNA, the CDR3 is TGTGCCAGCAGCCACCTCCTCGGACAGGGAGGCCATGAGCAGTTCTTC.

This clone was observed once. J is TRBJ2-2 and V is TRBV30; D not resolved. Between the trimmed V and J ends, which lost 2 bases and 3 bases, there was a span of 10 bases. Looked up from germline, CDR1 is GTSNPN and CDR2 is SVGIG (reference sequence). This CDR3 comprises 14 residues. The CDR3 loop reads CAWSLGPHTGELFF. CDR3 DNA: TGTGCCTGGAGTTTGGGCCCCCACACCGGGGAGCTGTTTTTT.

The rearrangement links TRBV7-8 to TRBJ2-3, with 14 bases that match TRBD2. CDR1 and CDR2 (germline): SGHVS, FQNEAQ. After removal of 2 bases from V and 2 bases from J, the junction contained 6 bases not matched to a gene. The CDR3 contains 18 residues. CDR3 residues: CASSLPRLAGGITDTQYF. The DNA for the CDR3 is TGTGCCAGCAGCTTACCCAGACTAGCGGGGGGGATCACAGATACGCAGTATTTT.

The chain carries TRBV19 and TRBJ1-5; D not resolved. Germline V CDR1 and CDR2: LNHDA, SQIVND (reference sequence). The germline V and J ends were trimmed by 4 bases and 7 bases, with 14 bases remaining between them. There are 14 residues in the CDR3. CDR3 in amino acids: CASSTPRVVQPQHF. The CDR3 nucleotides are TGTGCCAGTAGTACCCCCCGGGTCGTGCAGCCCCAGCATTTT.

V and J are TRBV15 and TRBJ2-1; 9 nucleotides match TRBD2. Germline-derived CDR1 and CDR2 are LNHNV and YYDKDF (reference sequence). The CDR3 is 17 amino acids. The V and J ends lost 2 bases and 4 bases, in that order; junction bases with no gene match: 9. The CDR3 reads CATSRTLAGFEYNEQFF. The CDR3 DNA reads TGTGCCACCAGCAGAACGCTAGCGGGGTTTGAATACAATGAGCAGTTCTTC.

CDR3 region: CASSLPGKGGYTF. Here the CDR3 DNA reads TGTGCCAGCAGCTTACCGGGAAAGGGCGGCTACACCTTC. This sequence joins TRBV13 and TRBJ1-2, with unresolved D. Looked up from germline, CDR1 is PRHDT and CDR2 is FYEKMQ (reference sequence). Trimming stripped 2 bases from V and 8 bases from J, with 12 bases between. CDR3 length: 13 residues. Full variable domain (remainder filled in from reference TRBV13 and TRBJ1-2): AAGVIQSPRHLIKEKRETATLKCYPIPRHDTVYWYQQGPGQDPQFLISFYEKMQSDKGSIPDRFSAQQFSDYHSELNMSSLELGDSALYFCASSLPGKGGYTFGSGTRLTVV.

For this clone: This likely comes from a read error, as the CDR3 has no conserved phenylalanine or tryptophan at its end. This chain links TRBV5-4 with TRBJ1-2; TRBD1 is a possible D gene (5 bases). From germline, CDR1 is SGHNT and CDR2 YYREEE (reference sequence). This CDR3 has 15 amino acids. The V gene lost 4 bases and the J gene lost 2 bases, with 15 bases spanning the gap. CDR3 sequence: CASSQAGGTNYGYTL. The CDR3 DNA follows: TGTGCCAGCAGCCAGGCCGGGGGGACCAACTATGGCTACACCCTC.